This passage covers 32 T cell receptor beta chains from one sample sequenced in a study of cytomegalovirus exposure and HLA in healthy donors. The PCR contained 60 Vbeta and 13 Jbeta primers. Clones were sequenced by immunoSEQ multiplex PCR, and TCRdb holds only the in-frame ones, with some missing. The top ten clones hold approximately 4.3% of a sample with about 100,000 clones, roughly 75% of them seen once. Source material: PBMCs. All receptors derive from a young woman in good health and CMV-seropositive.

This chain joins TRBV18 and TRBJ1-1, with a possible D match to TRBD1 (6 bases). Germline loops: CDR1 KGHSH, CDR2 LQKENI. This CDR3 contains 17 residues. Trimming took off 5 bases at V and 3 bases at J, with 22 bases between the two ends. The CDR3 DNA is TGTGCCAGCTCAGTACACCAATTTACAGGGCAAGACACTGAAGCTTTCTTT. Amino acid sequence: CASSVHQFTGQDTEAFF.

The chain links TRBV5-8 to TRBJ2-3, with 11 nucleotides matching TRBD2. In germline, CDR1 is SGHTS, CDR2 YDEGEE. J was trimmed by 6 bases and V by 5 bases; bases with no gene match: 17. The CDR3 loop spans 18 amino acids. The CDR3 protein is CASRVGGTWLAGGDTQYF. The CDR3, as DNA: TGTGCCAGCAGGGTCGGTGGGACGTGGCTAGCGGGAGGTGATACGCAGTATTTT.

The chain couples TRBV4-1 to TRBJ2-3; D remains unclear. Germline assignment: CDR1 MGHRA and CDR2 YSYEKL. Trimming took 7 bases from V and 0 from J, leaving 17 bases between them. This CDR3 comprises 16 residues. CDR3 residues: CASTELNLMSTDTQYF. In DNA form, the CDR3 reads TGCGCCAGCACCGAGCTGAATCTAATGAGCACAGATACGCAGTATTTT.

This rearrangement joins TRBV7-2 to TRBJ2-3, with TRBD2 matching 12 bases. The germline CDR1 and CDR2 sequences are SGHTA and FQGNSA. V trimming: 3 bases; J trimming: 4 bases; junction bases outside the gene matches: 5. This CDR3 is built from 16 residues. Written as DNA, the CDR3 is TGTGCCAGCAGCTTTCTAGCGGGAGGGCGGGCAGATACGCAGTATTTT. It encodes CASSFLAGGRADTQYF. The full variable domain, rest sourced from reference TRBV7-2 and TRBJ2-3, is GAGVSQSPSNKVTEKGKDVELRCDPISGHTALYWYRQSLGQGLEFLIYFQGNSAPDKSGLPSDRFSAERTGGSVSTLTIQRTQQEDSAVYLCASSFLAGGRADTQYFGPGTRLTVL.

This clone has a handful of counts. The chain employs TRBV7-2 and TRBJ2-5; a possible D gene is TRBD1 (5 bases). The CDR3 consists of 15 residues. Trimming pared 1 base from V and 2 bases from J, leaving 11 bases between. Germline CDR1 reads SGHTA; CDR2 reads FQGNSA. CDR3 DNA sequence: TGTGCCAGCAGCTTAGACCGGACACCTCAAGAGACCCAGTACTTC. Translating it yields CASSLDRTPQETQYF.

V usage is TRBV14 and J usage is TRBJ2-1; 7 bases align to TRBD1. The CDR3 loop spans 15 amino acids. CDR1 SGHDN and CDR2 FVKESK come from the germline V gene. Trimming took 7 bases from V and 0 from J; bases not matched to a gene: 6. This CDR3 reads CASNEQGPSYNEQFF. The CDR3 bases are TGTGCCAGCAACGAACAGGGGCCCTCCTACAATGAGCAGTTCTTC.

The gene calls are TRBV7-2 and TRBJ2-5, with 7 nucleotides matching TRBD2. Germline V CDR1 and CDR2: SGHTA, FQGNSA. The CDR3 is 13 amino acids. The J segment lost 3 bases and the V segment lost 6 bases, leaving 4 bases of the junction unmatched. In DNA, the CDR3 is TGTGCCAGCAGGTTCGGGGGGAAAGAGACCCAGTACTTC. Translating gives CASRFGGKETQYF.

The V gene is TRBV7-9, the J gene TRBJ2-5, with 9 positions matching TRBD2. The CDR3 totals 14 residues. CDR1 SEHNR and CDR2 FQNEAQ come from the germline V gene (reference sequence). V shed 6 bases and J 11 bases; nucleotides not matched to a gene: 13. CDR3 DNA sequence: TGTGCCAGCAGAAACATAGCGGGAGAAGATGAGCAGTACTTC. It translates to CASRNIAGEDEQYF.

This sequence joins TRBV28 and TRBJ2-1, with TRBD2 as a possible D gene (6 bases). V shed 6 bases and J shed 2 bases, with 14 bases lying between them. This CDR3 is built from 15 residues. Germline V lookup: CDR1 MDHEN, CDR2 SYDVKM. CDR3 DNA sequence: TGTGCCAGCAGCTCCGGACTAAACCCCTACAATGAGCAGTTCTTC. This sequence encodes CASSSGLNPYNEQFF.

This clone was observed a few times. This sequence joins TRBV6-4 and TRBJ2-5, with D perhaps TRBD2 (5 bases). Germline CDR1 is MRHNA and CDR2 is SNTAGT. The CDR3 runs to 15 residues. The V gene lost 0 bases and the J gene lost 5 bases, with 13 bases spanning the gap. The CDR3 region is CASSDSPSRRETQYF. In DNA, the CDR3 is TGTGCCAGCAGTGACTCCCCTAGCCGGAGGGAGACCCAGTACTTC.

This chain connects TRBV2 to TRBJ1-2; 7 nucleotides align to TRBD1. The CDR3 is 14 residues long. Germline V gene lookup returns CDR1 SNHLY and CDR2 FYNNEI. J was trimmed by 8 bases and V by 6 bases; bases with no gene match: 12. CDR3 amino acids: CASSPAGQGDGYTF. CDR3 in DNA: TGTGCCAGCAGCCCCGCGGGGCAGGGGGACGGCTACACCTTC.

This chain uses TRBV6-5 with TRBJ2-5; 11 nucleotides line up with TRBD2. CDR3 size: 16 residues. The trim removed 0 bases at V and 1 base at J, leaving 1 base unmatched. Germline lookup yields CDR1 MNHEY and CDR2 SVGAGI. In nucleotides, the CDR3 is TGTGCCAGCAGTTACTCGGGGACTAGCGGCCAAGAGACCCAGTACTTC. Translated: CASSYSGTSGQETQYF.

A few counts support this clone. The CDR3 DNA follows: TGTGCCAGCAGCGTAAGGGCAGGGGGAGTCCTGGAGCAGTACTTC. Translating gives CASSVRAGGVLEQYF. The chain couples TRBV9 to TRBJ2-7; 7 bases agree with TRBD1. Germline V gene data show CDR1 as SGDLS and CDR2 as YYNGEE. V lost 1 base and J lost 7; bases outside the gene matches: 11. The CDR3 contains 15 residues.

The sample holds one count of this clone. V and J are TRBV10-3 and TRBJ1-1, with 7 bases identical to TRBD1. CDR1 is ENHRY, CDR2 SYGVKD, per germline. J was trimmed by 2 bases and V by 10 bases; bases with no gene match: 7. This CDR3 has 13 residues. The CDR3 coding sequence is TGTGCCACCACCGGACAGGCCAACACTGAAGCTTTCTTT. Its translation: CATTGQANTEAFF.

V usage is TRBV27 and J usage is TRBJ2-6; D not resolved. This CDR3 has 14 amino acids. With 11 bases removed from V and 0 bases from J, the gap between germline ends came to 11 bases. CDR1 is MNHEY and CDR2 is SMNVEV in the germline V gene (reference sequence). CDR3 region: CAGDWPSGANVLTF. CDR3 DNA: TGTGCCGGAGACTGGCCCTCTGGGGCCAACGTCCTGACTTTC.

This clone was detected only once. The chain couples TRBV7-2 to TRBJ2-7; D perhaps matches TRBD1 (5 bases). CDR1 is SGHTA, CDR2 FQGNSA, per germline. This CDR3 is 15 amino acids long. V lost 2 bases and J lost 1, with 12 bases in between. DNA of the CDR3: TGTGCCAGCAGCTTACAGGGCAGGCGTTCCTACGAGCAGTACTTC. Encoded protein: CASSLQGRRSYEQYF. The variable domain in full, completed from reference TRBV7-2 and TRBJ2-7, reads GAGVSQSPSNKVTEKGKDVELRCDPISGHTALYWYRQSLGQGLEFLIYFQGNSAPDKSGLPSDRFSAERTGGSVSTLTIQRTQQEDSAVYLCASSLQGRRSYEQYFGPGTRLTVT.

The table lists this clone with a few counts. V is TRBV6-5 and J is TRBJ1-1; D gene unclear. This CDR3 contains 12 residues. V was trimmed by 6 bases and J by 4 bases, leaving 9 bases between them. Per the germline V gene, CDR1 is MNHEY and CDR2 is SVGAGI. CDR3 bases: TGTGCCAGCAGCGCGGGAAGCACTGAAGCTTTCTTT. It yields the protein CASSAGSTEAFF.

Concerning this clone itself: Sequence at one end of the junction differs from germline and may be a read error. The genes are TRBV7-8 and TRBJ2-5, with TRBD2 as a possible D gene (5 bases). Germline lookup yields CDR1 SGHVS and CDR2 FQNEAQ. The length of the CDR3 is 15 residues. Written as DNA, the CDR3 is TGTGTCAGCAGCCCCTCCCGAGGGATTGGGAAGACCCAGTACTTC. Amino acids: CVSSPSRGIGKTQYF.

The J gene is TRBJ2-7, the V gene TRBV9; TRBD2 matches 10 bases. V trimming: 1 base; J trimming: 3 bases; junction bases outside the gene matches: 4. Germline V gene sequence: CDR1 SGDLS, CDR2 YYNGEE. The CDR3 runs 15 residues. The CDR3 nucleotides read TGTGCCAGCAGCGTATCTAGCGGGAGAAGCTACGAGCAGTACTTC. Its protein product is CASSVSSGRSYEQYF.

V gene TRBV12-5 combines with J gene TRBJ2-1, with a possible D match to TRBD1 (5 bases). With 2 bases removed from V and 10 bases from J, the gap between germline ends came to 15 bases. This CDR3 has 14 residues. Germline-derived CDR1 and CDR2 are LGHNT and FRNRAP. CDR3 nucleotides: TGTGCTAGTGGTTTGACCCCCAGCAGGGCAGAGCAGTTCTTC. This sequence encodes CASGLTPSRAEQFF.

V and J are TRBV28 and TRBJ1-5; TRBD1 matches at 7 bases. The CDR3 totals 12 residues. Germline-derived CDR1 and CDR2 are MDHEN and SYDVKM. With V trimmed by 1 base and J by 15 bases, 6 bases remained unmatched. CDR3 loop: CASSLFWDSVHF. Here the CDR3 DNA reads TGTGCCAGCAGTTTATTCTGGGACAGTGTGCATTTT.

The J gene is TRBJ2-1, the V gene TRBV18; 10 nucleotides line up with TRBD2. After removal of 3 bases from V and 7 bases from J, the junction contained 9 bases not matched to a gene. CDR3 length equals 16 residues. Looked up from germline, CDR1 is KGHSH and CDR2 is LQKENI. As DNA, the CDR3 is TGTGCCAGCTCACCCAACCCGGCTAGCGGGAGTAATGAGCAGTTCTTC. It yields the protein CASSPNPASGSNEQFF.

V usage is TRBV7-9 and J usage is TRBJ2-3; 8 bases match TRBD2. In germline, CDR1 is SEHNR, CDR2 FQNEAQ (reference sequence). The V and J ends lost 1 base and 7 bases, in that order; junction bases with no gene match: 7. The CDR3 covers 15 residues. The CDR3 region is CASSLDQVSGNTQYF. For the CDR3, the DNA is TGTGCCAGCAGCTTAGATCAGGTTAGCGGGAATACGCAGTATTTT.

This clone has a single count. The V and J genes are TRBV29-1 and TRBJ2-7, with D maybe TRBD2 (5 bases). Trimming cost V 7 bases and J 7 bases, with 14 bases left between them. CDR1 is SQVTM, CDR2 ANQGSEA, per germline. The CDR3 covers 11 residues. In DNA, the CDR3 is TGCAGCGCTCTAGCTCGGTGGGAGCAGTACTTC. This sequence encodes CSALARWEQYF.

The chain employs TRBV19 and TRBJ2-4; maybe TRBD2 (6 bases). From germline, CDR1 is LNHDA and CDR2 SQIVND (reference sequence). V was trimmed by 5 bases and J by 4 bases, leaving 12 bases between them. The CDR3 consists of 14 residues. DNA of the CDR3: TGTGCCAGTAGTCACGGGACTCTTAAAAACATTCAGTACTTC. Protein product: CASSHGTLKNIQYF. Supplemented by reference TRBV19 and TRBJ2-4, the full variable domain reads DGGITQSPKYLFRKEGQNVTLSCEQNLNHDAMYWYRQDPGQGLRLIYYSQIVNDFQKGDIAEGYSVSREKKESFPLTVTSAQKNPTAFYLCASSHGTLKNIQYFGAGTRLSVL.

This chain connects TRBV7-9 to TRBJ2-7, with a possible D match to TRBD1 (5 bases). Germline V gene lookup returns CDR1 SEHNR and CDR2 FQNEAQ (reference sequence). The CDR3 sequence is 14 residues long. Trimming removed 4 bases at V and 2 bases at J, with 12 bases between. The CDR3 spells CASSSGFRTYEQYF. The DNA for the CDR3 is TGTGCCAGCAGCTCAGGGTTCAGAACCTACGAGCAGTACTTC.

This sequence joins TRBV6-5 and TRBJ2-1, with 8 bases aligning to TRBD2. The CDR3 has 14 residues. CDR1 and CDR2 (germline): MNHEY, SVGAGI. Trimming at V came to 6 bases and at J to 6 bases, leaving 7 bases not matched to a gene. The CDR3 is CASRAGRGGNEQFF. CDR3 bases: TGTGCCAGCAGAGCAGGACGGGGGGGCAATGAGCAGTTCTTC.

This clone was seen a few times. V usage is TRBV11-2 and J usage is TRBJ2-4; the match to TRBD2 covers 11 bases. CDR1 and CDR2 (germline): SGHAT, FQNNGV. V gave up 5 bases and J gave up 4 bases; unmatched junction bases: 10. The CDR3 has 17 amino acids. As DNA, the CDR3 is TGTGCCAGCAGCGAACCGGGACTAGCGGTGGGGAAAAACATTCAGTACTTC. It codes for CASSEPGLAVGKNIQYF.

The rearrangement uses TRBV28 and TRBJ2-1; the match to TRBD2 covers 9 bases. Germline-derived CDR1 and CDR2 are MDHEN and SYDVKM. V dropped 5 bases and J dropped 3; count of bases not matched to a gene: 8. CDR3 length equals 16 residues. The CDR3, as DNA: TGTGCCAGCAGTCTCTATGCGGGAGGGAACTACAATGAGCAGTTCTTC. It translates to CASSLYAGGNYNEQFF.

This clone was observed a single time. CDR3 residues: CATKRGQQYNQPQHF. CDR3 nucleotides: TGTGCCACCAAAAGAGGGCAGCAGTACAATCAGCCCCAGCATTTT. The chain uses TRBV27 and TRBJ1-5; the D is unclear. From germline, CDR1 is MNHEY and CDR2 SMNVEV (reference sequence). V lost 10 bases to trimming and J lost 3 bases, with 19 bases between them. CDR3 length: 15 amino acids.

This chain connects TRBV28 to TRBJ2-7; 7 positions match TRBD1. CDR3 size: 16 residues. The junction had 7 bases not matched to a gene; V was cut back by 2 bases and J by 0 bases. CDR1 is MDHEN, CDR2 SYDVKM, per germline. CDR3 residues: CASSLDGTAISYEQYF. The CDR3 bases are TGTGCCAGCAGTTTAGATGGGACAGCGATCTCCTACGAGCAGTACTTC.

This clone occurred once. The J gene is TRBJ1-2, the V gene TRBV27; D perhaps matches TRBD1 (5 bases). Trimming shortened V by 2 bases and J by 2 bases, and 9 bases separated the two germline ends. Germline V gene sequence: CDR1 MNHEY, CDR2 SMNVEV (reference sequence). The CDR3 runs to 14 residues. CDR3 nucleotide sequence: TGTGCCAGCAGTTTAGGACACTCCAACTATGGCTACACCTTC. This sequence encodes CASSLGHSNYGYTF.